The T cell receptor beta chain under discussion was sequenced for a study of monozygotic twins with inflammatory bowel disease. Study results and caveats: Reduced clonotype sharing with other individuals was observed in IBD patients relative to healthy twins, especially with disease activity. Researchers were unable to tell different T cell subtypes apart. Compared with healthy co-twins, IBD patients showed reduced TCRbeta repertoire diversity by inverse Simpson.

No DNA is given; TCRdb re-called the 5' RACE reads and lists each CDR3 protein once. In all, the sample yields over 150,000 distinct CDR3 sequences. The CDR3 contains 14 residues. CDR1 is SGDLS and CDR2 is YYNGEE in the germline V gene. Points on this clonotype: As yet, its antigen is unknown.

The chain employs TRBV9 and TRBJ2-2. Sequences were obtained from blood. The receptor was derived from a human donor with ulcerative colitis or Crohn's disease, or a healthy co-twin of an affected twin (not recorded which). CDR3 amino acids: CASSETPRTGELFF.